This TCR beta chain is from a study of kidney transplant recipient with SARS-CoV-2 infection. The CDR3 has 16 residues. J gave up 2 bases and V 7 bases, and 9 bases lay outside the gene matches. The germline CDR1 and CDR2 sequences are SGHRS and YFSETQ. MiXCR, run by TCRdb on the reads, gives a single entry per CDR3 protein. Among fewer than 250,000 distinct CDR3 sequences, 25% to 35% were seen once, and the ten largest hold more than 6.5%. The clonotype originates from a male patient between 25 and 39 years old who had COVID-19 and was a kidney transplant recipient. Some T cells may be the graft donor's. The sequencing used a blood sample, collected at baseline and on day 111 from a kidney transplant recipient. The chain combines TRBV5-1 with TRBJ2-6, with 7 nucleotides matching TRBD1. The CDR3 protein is CASFPGQITGANVLTF. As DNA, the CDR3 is TGCGCCAGCTTTCCGGGACAGATTACTGGGGCCAACGTCCTGACTTTC.